This entry concerns a single T cell receptor (beta chain). CDR3 regions were amplified by Arm-PCR using iRepertoire HTBI primers to build TCR beta libraries. From the multiplex PCR reads, TCRdb called clonotypes with MiXCR, one entry per CDR3 protein. The table includes over 350,000 distinct CDR3 sequences, about 15% detected once. The CDR3 spans 13 residues. V shed 7 bases and J 4 bases; nucleotides not matched to a gene: 3. From germline, CDR1 is LNHDA and CDR2 SQIVND (reference sequence). The entry originates in a study of regulatory T cells in long-lasting Graves disease. Time point given: newly diagnosed GD, antithyroid drugs for less than 3 months. Scientists built the TCR library using RNA that was extracted from PBMCs. These data also featured in a second study, about T cells in Graves' hyperthyroidism and ophthalmopathy.

V and J are TRBV19 and TRBJ1-5; 8 bases are shared with TRBD1. The sequence came from a woman aged 40 to 50 with Graves disease. The source was peripheral blood mononuclear cells (PBMCs), collected at new diagnosis, from a patient treated with antithyroid drugs. CDR3 bases: TGTGCCAGTAAGGACAGGGTTAATCAGCCCCAGCATTTT. Translated, it gives CASKDRVNQPQHF.